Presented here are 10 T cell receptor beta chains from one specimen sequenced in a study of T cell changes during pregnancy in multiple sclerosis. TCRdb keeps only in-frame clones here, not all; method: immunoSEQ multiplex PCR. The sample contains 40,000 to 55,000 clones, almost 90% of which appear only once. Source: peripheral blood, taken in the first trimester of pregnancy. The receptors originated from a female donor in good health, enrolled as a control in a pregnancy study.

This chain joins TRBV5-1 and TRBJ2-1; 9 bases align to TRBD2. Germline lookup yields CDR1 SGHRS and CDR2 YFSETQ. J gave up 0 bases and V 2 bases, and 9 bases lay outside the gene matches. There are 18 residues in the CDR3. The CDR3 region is CASSLFASGASSYNEQFF. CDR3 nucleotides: TGCGCCAGCAGCTTATTTGCTAGCGGGGCGAGCTCCTACAATGAGCAGTTCTTC.

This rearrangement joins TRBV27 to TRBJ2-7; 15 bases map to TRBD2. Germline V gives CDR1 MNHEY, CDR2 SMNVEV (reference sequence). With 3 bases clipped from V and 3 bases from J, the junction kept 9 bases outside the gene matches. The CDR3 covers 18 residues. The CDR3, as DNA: TGTGCCAGCAGTTTTCGCCCGGGACTAGCGGGGGGTTTCTACGAGCAGTACTTC. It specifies CASSFRPGLAGGFYEQYF.

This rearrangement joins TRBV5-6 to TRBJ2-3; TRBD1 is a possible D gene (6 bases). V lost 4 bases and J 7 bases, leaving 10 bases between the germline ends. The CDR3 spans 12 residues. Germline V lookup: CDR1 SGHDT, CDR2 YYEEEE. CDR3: CASSATGYTQYF. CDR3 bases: TGTGCCAGCAGCGCTACAGGGTATACGCAGTATTTT.

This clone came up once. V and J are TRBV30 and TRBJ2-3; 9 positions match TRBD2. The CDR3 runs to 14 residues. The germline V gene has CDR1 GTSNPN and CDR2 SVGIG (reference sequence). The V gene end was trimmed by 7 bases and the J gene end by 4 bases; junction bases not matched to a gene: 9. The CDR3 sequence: CAFAAGGLADTQYF. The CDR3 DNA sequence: TGTGCCTTCGCGGCGGGGGGGCTCGCAGATACGCAGTATTTT.

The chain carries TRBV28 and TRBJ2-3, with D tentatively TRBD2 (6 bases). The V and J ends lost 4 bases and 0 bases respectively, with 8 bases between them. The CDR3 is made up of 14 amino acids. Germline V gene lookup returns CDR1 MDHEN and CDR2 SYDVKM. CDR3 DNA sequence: TGTGCCAGCAGTTCTGCGGGGAGCACAGATACGCAGTATTTT. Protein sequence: CASSSAGSTDTQYF.

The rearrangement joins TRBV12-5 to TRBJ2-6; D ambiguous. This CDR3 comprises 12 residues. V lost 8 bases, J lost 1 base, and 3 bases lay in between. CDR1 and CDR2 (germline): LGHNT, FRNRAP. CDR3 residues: CASSSGANVLTF. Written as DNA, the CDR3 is TGTGCTAGTTCGTCTGGGGCCAACGTCCTGACTTTC.

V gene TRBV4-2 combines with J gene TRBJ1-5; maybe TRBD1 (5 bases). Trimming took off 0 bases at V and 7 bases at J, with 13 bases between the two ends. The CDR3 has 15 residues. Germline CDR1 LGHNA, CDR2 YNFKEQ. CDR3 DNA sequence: TGTGCCAGCAGCCAAGAAGATGGGCGGGGGCAGCCCCAGCATTTT. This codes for CASSQEDGRGQPQHF.

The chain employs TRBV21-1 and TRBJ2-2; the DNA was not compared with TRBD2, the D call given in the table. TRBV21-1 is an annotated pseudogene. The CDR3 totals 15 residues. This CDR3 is CASIGTSANTGELFF. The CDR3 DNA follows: TGTGCCAGCATAGGGACTAGCGCGAACACCGGGGAGCTGTTTTTT.

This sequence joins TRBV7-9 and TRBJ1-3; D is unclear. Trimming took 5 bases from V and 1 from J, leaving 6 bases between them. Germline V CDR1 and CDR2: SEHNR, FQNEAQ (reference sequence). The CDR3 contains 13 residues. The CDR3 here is CASSRESGNTIYF. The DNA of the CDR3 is TGTGCCAGCAGCCGCGAGTCTGGAAACACCATATATTTT.

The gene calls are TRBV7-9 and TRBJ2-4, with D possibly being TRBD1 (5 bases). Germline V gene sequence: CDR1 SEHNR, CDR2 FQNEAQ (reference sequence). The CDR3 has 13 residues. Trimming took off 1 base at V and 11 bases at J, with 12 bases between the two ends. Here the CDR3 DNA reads TGTGCCAGCAGCTTAGATTTCCAGGGCGTTCAGTACTTC. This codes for CASSLDFQGVQYF.